These 19 T cell receptor beta chains were all obtained from the same sample, sequenced in a study of T-cell memory formation after mild COVID-19. TCRdb independently ran MiXCR on the 5' RACE reads; one entry per CDR3 protein. The data show 200,000 to 250,000 distinct CDR3 sequences, with about 16% seen just once and more than 2% held by the top ten. Sequencing was carried out using PBMCs or a T cell subset sorted from them (not recorded which). These receptors all stem from an adult woman who had mild COVID-19 (a few samples of this study predate the infection). Cell type and time point are not known.

This clonotype was observed a few times. V and J are TRBV11-3 and TRBJ1-1; D call uncertain. Germline values: CDR1 SGHNT, CDR2 YENEEA. The V end lost 0 bases, the J end lost 4 bases, and 9 bases lay between the germline ends. This CDR3 is built from 14 residues. The CDR3: CASSLEGRGTEAFF. CDR3 DNA sequence: TGTGCCAGCAGCTTAGAAGGGCGCGGCACTGAAGCTTTCTTT.

This clonotype was observed a handful of times. The chain combines TRBV19 with TRBJ2-3, with D unclear. The CDR3 length is 14 residues. Between the trimmed V and J ends, which lost 3 bases and 0 bases, there was a span of 7 bases. The germline V gene has CDR1 LNHDA and CDR2 SQIVND (reference sequence). The CDR3 nucleotides read TGTGCCAGTAGTATTGAGGACAGCACAGATACGCAGTATTTT. It translates to CASSIEDSTDTQYF.

The CDR3 nucleotides read TGTGCCACCAGTGATCCGGCAGGGCCCCAAGAGACCCAGTACTTC. This translates into CATSDPAGPQETQYF. The chain joins TRBV24-1 to TRBJ2-5, with D perhaps TRBD1 (5 bases). The CDR3 contains 15 residues. Germline CDR1 KGHDR, CDR2 SFDVKD. The V and J ends lost 3 bases and 1 base respectively, with 11 bases between them.

This clonotype was found a few times. The chain carries TRBV9 and TRBJ2-1; 8 bases match TRBD2. V lost 0 bases and J lost 5; bases outside the gene matches: 7. CDR1 is SGDLS, CDR2 YYNGEE, per germline. The length of the CDR3 is 16 residues. CDR3 DNA sequence: TGTGCCAGCAGCGTAGGGATTAGCGGGGCAGACAATGAGCAGTTCTTC. This translates into CASSVGISGADNEQFF.

This clonotype was seen a few times. The chain links TRBV5-1 to TRBJ2-1; a weak D match, TRBD2 (5 bases). CDR3 length: 14 residues. V shed 4 bases and J shed 2 bases, with 10 bases lying between them. Germline V gene sequence: CDR1 SGHRS, CDR2 YFSETQ. The chain's CDR3 is CASSTSLAYNEQFF. The CDR3 DNA reads TGCGCCAGCAGCACTAGTTTGGCCTACAATGAGCAGTTCTTC.

The chain couples TRBV2 to TRBJ2-2; possibly TRBD2 for D (7 bases). Trimming removed 9 bases from V and 4 bases from J, with 15 bases in between. Germline V gene sequence: CDR1 SNHLY, CDR2 FYNNEI. The CDR3 is 14 amino acids. CDR3 in amino acids: CARGVGGPTGELFF. The DNA of the CDR3 is TGTGCCAGAGGGGTCGGGGGGCCCACCGGGGAGCTGTTTTTT.

This chain uses TRBV7-8 with TRBJ2-5, with D tentatively TRBD2 (5 bases). The CDR3 runs to 15 residues. CDR1 is SGHVS and CDR2 is FQNEAQ in the germline V gene. V was cut by 8 bases and J by 0 bases, with 16 bases left in between. The CDR3 sequence is CASSPTRLHQETQYF. The CDR3 DNA reads TGTGCCAGCTCTCCTACTAGGCTGCACCAAGAGACCCAGTACTTC.

This clonotype was seen only a few times. V gene TRBV5-1 combines with J gene TRBJ1-2; possibly TRBD1 for D (6 bases). Germline V gene data show CDR1 as SGHRS and CDR2 as YFSETQ. The V and J ends lost 0 bases and 4 bases respectively, with 7 bases between them. The CDR3 is 13 amino acids. Here the CDR3 DNA reads TGCGCCAGCAGCTTGGGGGGGGCCTATGGCTACACCTTC. Translating it yields CASSLGGAYGYTF.

The chain joins TRBV30 to TRBJ1-4; D is uncertain. The CDR3 runs 14 residues. V was trimmed by 0 bases and J by 4 bases, leaving 9 bases between them. Germline CDR1 and CDR2: GTSNPN and SVGIG (reference sequence). This CDR3 is CAWSVLGFNEKLFF. The CDR3 nucleotides are TGTGCCTGGAGTGTACTAGGGTTTAATGAAAAACTGTTTTTT.

This chain joins TRBV29-1 and TRBJ2-1; tentatively, D is TRBD1 (6 bases). The V and J ends lost 6 bases and 12 bases respectively, with 15 bases between them. Germline loops: CDR1 SQVTM, CDR2 ANQGSEA. The CDR3 sequence is 11 residues long. The CDR3 is CSVYSQGAQFF. CDR3 in DNA: TGCAGCGTATACTCACAGGGAGCGCAGTTCTTC.

Many counts were recorded for this clonotype. This chain uses TRBV10-2 with TRBJ1-2, with D possibly matching TRBD1 (5 bases). The CDR3 covers 14 residues. Deletions cut 3 bases from V and 4 bases from J, with 12 bases between. Germline V gene data show CDR1 as WSHSY and CDR2 as SAAADI. In DNA form, the CDR3 reads TGCGCCAGCAGTGAAAAGGGGATCGGCTATGGCTACACCTTC. This gives the protein CASSEKGIGYGYTF.

This clonotype was detected only a few times. The V and J genes are TRBV18 and TRBJ2-1, with 9 bases lining up with TRBD1. The germline gives CDR1 KGHSH, CDR2 LQKENI. The CDR3 extends over 14 amino acids. V lost 0 bases and J lost 14; bases outside the gene matches: 8. This CDR3 is CASSPPFFGQGKFF. In DNA form, the CDR3 reads TGTGCCAGCTCACCACCCTTCTTCGGACAGGGGAAGTTCTTC.

This chain uses TRBV6-6 with TRBJ2-5; no clear D gene. The CDR3 length is 17 residues. V was trimmed by 2 bases and J by 5 bases, leaving 21 bases between them. Germline CDR1 is MNHNY and CDR2 is SVGAGI (reference sequence). The chain's CDR3 is CASSYPSALPTSETQYF. CDR3 nucleotide sequence: TGTGCCAGCAGTTACCCATCTGCATTACCAACTTCGGAGACCCAGTACTTC.

This clonotype showed up just a few times. The rearrangement joins TRBV10-3 to TRBJ2-3; D remains unclear. V was pared by 11 bases and J by 6 bases, with 15 bases between. Germline V gives CDR1 ENHRY, CDR2 SYGVKD. This CDR3 has 12 amino acids. CDR3 coding DNA: TGTGCCCTGGCAAAGGATGGGGATACGCAGTATTTT. Its translation: CALAKDGDTQYF.

The V call is TRBV30, the J call TRBJ2-1; 7 bases agree with TRBD2. This CDR3 is built from 17 residues. Germline V lookup: CDR1 GTSNPN, CDR2 SVGIG (reference sequence). J lost 4 bases, V lost 2 bases, and 14 bases had no gene match. CDR3 amino acids: CAWSKAGPTGVYNEQFF. CDR3 coding DNA: TGTGCCTGGAGTAAAGCGGGACCCACTGGTGTTTACAATGAGCAGTTCTTC.

The rearrangement uses TRBV29-1 and TRBJ1-3, with D perhaps matching TRBD1 (5 bases). The germline V gene encodes CDR1 SQVTM and CDR2 ANQGSEA. The CDR3 has 13 residues. V lost 6 bases, J lost 4 bases, and 13 bases lay in between. The CDR3 region has the DNA TGCAGCGTCAGCCAGACAGACGGAAACACCATATATTTT. Protein: CSVSQTDGNTIYF.

This clonotype occurred a few times. The rearrangement links TRBV9 to TRBJ2-2; D call uncertain. The CDR3 is 15 amino acids. The V end lost 4 bases, the J end lost 5 bases, and 15 bases lay between the germline ends. CDR1 SGDLS and CDR2 YYNGEE come from the germline V gene. The CDR3 sequence: CASSPDQARTGELFF. The CDR3 DNA follows: TGTGCCAGCAGCCCCGACCAAGCCAGGACCGGGGAGCTGTTTTTT.

This clonotype came up many times. The V call is TRBV5-1, the J call TRBJ2-1; perhaps D is TRBD1 or TRBD2 (6 bases each). Trimming stripped 0 bases from V and 0 bases from J, with 19 bases between. Germline V gene lookup returns CDR1 SGHRS and CDR2 YFSETQ. CDR3 length: 19 amino acids. The CDR3 sequence: CASSLEGGQGSGSYNEQFF. The CDR3 coding sequence is TGCGCCAGCAGCTTGGAAGGGGGGCAGGGCAGTGGCTCCTACAATGAGCAGTTCTTC.

This chain links TRBV7-2 with TRBJ1-1; no clear D. Trimming pared 2 bases from V and 0 bases from J, leaving 10 bases between. Germline-derived CDR1 and CDR2 are SGHTA and FQGNSA. This CDR3 has 15 amino acids. In DNA, the CDR3 is TGTGCCAGCAGCTTAATGTCGGGGATGAACACTGAAGCTTTCTTT. This gives the protein CASSLMSGMNTEAFF.